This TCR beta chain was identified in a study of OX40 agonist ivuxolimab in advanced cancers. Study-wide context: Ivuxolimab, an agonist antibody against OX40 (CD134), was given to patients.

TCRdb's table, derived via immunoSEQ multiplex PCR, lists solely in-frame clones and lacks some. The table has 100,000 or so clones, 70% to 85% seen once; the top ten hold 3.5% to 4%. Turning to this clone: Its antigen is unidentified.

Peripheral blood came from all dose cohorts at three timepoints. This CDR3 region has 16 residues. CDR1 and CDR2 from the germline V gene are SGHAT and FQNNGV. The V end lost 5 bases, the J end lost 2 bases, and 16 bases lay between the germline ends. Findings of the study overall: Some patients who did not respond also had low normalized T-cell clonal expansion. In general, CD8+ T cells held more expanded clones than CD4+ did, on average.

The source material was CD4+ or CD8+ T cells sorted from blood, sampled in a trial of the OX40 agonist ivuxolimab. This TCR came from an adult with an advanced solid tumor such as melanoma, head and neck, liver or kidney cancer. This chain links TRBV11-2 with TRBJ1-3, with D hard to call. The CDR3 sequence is CASSLGLMRTGNTIYF. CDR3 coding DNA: TGTGCCAGCAGCCTCGGCTTGATGAGAACTGGAAACACCATATATTTT.